This T cell receptor (beta chain) comes out of a study of neurological immune-mediated disorders. This CDR3 region has 13 residues. CDR1 and CDR2 from the germline V gene are SGHTA and FQGNSA. J gave up 4 bases and V 5 bases, and 2 bases lay outside the gene matches. Regarding time point: longitudinal time-point 1 (baseline). TCRdb recomputed calls from the 5' RACE reads with MiXCR, one row per CDR3 protein. This table holds about 50,000 distinct CDR3 sequences, more than 8% found once. In this sample, this clonotype turned up many times. Sequenced sample: PBMCs. This rearrangement joins TRBV7-2 to TRBJ1-5, with 7 bases lining up with TRBD1. This sequence was found in a woman between 40 and 50 years old in good health. CDR3 nucleotide sequence: TGTGCCAGCAGCCTGACAGGGAATCAGCCCCAGCATTTT. Translating it yields CASSLTGNQPQHF.